This T cell receptor (beta chain) was recorded in a study of OX40 agonist ivuxolimab in advanced cancers. At the level of the whole study: Ivuxolimab was an agonistic, fully human IgG2 monoclonal antibody directed against OX40 (CD134), a costimulatory receptor. Intravenous ivuxolimab was administered to patients every 2 weeks at six dose levels: 0.01, 0.1, 0.3, 1.5, 3 and 10 mg/kg. Of the approximately 50 dose-escalation patients, hepatocellular carcinoma was present in about 20, melanoma in about 15, renal cell carcinoma in 9 and head and neck cancer in 9. In the dose-escalation cohort, more than 75% of patients were male, and the mean age was around 60 years, with a range of about 23 to 90. Patients were allowed to have had prior anti-PD-1, anti-PD-L1 or anti-CTLA-4 therapy, and approximately 40% of the dose-escalation patients had previously received checkpoint inhibitors. Three dose-escalation patients achieved partial responses, one with hepatocellular carcinoma and two with cutaneous melanoma. Peripheral TCRbeta sequencing aimed to test whether ivuxolimab altered TCR sequence diversity and caused clonal T-cell expansion. The paper covers the monotherapy dose-escalation part of the phase I ivuxolimab trial, which included N = 52 patients. Here is what the overall study found, with its caveats: At doses from 0.1 to 3.0 mg/kg, clonal expansion was seen in both CD4+ and CD8+ blood T cells between baseline and week 6. On average, CD8+ T cells showed more expanded clones than CD4+ T cells after ivuxolimab. The antigen specificity of the peripheral T cells that underwent clonal expansion was not determined. In the 0.1-3.0 mg/kg groups, partial responders were among the patients with the lowest normalized peripheral clonal expansion, particularly in CD8+ T cells. Low levels of normalized T-cell clonal expansion were also seen in some patients who did not respond.

Per the germline V gene, SGHRS is the CDR1 and YFSETQ is the CDR2. Spanning cysteine to valine, the CDR3 consists of 14 amino acids. Just CDR3 DNA is preserved here, 42 bases in frame from base 1. V loses 0 bases, J loses 2 bases, and the germline ends lie 9 bases apart. Genomic DNA was extracted from sorted cells for sequencing of the TCRbeta CDR3 region. TCRbeta CDR3 regions were sequenced using the immunoSEQ Assay. As stored in TCRdb, this immuneACCESS dataset retains in-frame rearrangements with V and J assigned. A fraction of the clones does not appear; measured against another copy, unresolved V genes explain less than half of the discrepancy, and the remainder lacks a known reason. Here the sample has 85,000 to 90,000 clones; more than 80% occur a single time. Together, the top ten hold roughly 0.22% of the sample. The trial excluded patients who had a history of autoimmune disease or who were on systemic immunosuppression. Peripheral blood for TCR sequencing was collected from all dose cohorts at baseline, on cycle 4 day 1, and on cycle 7 day 1. Samples were obtained from an open-label, multicenter, first-in-human phase I dose-escalation trial of ivuxolimab. The trial enrolled adults with locally advanced or metastatic head and neck squamous cell, hepatocellular, melanoma or renal cell carcinoma. Before TCR sequencing, CD4+ and CD8+ T cells were separately sorted from peripheral blood.

Turning to this clone: Its specific antigen is unknown. No much larger clone exists at a distance of one base, and base qualities are not known.

The sequence derives from an adult with an advanced solid tumor such as melanoma, head and neck, liver or kidney cancer. The sample was CD4+ or CD8+ T cells sorted from blood, taken in a trial of the OX40 agonist ivuxolimab. The chain is assembled from TRBV5-1 and TRBJ2-7; possibly the D gene is TRBD2, per 6 matching bases. The nucleotide sequence reads as follows: TGCGCCAGCAGCTTGGCTGCGGGACCCTACGAGCAGTACGTC. This is translated as CASSLAAGPYEQYV.